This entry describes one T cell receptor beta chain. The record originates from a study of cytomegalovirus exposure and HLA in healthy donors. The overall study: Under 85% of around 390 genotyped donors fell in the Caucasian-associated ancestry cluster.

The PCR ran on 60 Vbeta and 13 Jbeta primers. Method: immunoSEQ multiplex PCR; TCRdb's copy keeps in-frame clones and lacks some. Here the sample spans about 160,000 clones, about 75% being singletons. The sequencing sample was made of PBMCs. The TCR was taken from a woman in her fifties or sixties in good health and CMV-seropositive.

This chain's CDR3 is CASSLRGSGNTIYF. The CDR3 nucleotides read TGTGCCAGCAGCCTCAGGGGCTCTGGAAACACCATATATTTT. The chain is built from TRBV6-1 and TRBJ1-3, with D possibly matching TRBD1 (6 bases). Germline V gives CDR1 MNHNS, CDR2 SASEGT. The CDR3 sequence is 14 residues long. V dropped 6 bases and J dropped 0 bases, with 9 bases sitting between them.